Shown below are 32 T cell receptor beta chains from a single sample sequenced in a study of radiotherapy plus CTLA-4 blockade in lung cancer. TCRdb keeps only in-frame clones here, not all; method: immunoSEQ multiplex PCR. The sample includes over 85,000 clones, around 79% of them seen just once. The input for sequencing was peripheral blood, taken from a patient treated with radiotherapy plus ipilimumab. These receptor sequences come from a human donor with non-small cell lung cancer who had a partial response to radiotherapy plus ipilimumab. Some clones in this sample may be carry-over from other donors' samples.

The chain uses TRBV5-4 and TRBJ2-1; 9 bases are shared with TRBD2. The germline gives CDR1 SGHNT, CDR2 YYREEE (reference sequence). J gave up 4 bases and V 3 bases, and 8 bases lay outside the gene matches. The CDR3 runs 16 residues. CDR3 coding DNA: TGTGCCAGCAGCTCACGTAGCGGGAGAGTTTACAATGAGCAGTTCTTC. This gives the protein CASSSRSGRVYNEQFF.

This clone has only a few counts. The chain recombines TRBV9 with TRBJ2-7; 13 nucleotides line up with TRBD2. CDR1 is SGDLS and CDR2 is YYNGEE in the germline V gene. The CDR3 spans 16 residues. J was trimmed by 5 bases and V by 0 bases; bases with no gene match: 5. The CDR3 DNA is TGTGCCAGCAGCGTAGGCCCGGGACTAGCGGGGAACGAGCAGTACTTC. It translates to CASSVGPGLAGNEQYF.

V usage is TRBV7-2 and J usage is TRBJ2-1, with 11 bases fitting TRBD2. Trimming at V came to 4 bases and at J to 7 bases, leaving 6 bases not matched to a gene. CDR1 is SGHTA and CDR2 is FQGNSA in the germline V gene. This CDR3 contains 15 residues. For the CDR3, the DNA is TGTGCCAGCAGCTCTTCGGGACTAGCGGAAAATGAGCAGTTCTTC. Amino acids: CASSSSGLAENEQFF.

J is TRBJ2-7 and V is TRBV14; the D is unclear. The CDR3 loop spans 11 amino acids. Trimming removed 1 base from V and 4 bases from J, with 2 bases in between. CDR1 and CDR2 (germline): SGHDN, FVKESK. The CDR3 DNA reads TGTGCCAGCAGCCAAGCTTACGAGCAGTACTTC. Translated: CASSQAYEQYF.

This clone showed up just once. The chain combines TRBV29-1 with TRBJ2-7; the match to TRBD2 covers 13 bases. Germline V gene lookup returns CDR1 SQVTM and CDR2 ANQGSEA. The junction had 6 bases not matched to a gene; V was cut back by 7 bases and J by 6 bases. This CDR3 is built from 13 residues. CDR3 region: CSAQGLAGFEQYF. The CDR3 bases are TGCAGCGCCCAGGGACTAGCGGGATTCGAGCAGTACTTC.

A single count supports this clone. The J gene is TRBJ2-1, the V gene TRBV10-3; 10 positions agree with TRBD2. Germline V lookup: CDR1 ENHRY, CDR2 SYGVKD. V trimming: 5 bases; J trimming: 8 bases; junction bases outside the gene matches: 3. There are 13 residues in the CDR3. CDR3 in amino acids: CAISLAGVDEQFF. CDR3 sequence (DNA): TGTGCCATCAGTCTAGCGGGAGTCGATGAGCAGTTCTTC.

The chain employs TRBV16 and TRBJ1-3; D is unresolved. The germline V and J ends were trimmed by 8 bases and 0 bases, with 14 bases remaining between them. The CDR3 extends over 15 amino acids. CDR1 and CDR2 from the germline V gene are KGHSY and FQNENV. CDR3 in DNA: TGTGCCAGCCGCTCCCGGCGGGCCTCTGGAAACACCATATATTTT. This codes for CASRSRRASGNTIYF.

The sample holds one count of this clone. The rearrangement links TRBV5-6 to TRBJ2-1, with a weak D call TRBD2 (5 bases). This CDR3 comprises 13 residues. Germline assignment: CDR1 SGHDT and CDR2 YYEEEE. The V end was cut by 5 bases, the J end by 9 bases, with 15 bases between. The CDR3 DNA sequence: TGTGCCAGCAGTTCCGGGGTCTGGGGTGAGCAGTTCTTC. It encodes CASSSGVWGEQFF. Combining the CDR3 with reference TRBV5-6 and TRBJ2-1 gives the whole variable domain DAGVTQSPTHLIKTRGQQVTLRCSPKSGHDTVSWYQQALGQGPQFIFQYYEEEERQRGNFPDRFSGHQFPNYSSELNVNALLLGDSALYLCASSSGVWGEQFFGPGTRLTVL.

The J gene is TRBJ2-7, the V gene TRBV7-9; TRBD1 aligns across 8 bases. Germline V lookup: CDR1 SEHNR, CDR2 FQNEAQ (reference sequence). V was pared by 1 base and J by 0 bases, with 2 bases of the junction left unmatched. The CDR3 spans 15 residues. Here the CDR3 reads CASSLGTGRSYEQYF. The CDR3 DNA is TGTGCCAGCAGCTTAGGGACAGGGCGCTCCTACGAGCAGTACTTC.

The chain has TRBV10-3 and TRBJ2-1, with a possible D match to TRBD1 (5 bases). The CDR3 sequence is 15 residues long. Per the germline V gene, CDR1 is ENHRY and CDR2 is SYGVKD. Trimming took off 8 bases at V and 0 bases at J, with 14 bases between the two ends. The CDR3 bases are TGTGCCATCCGCCCAGGGCCCAGCTCCTACAATGAGCAGTTCTTC. It is translated as CAIRPGPSSYNEQFF.

As to this clone: The same CDR3 is also encoded by other DNA sequences in this sample. The gene calls are TRBV21-1 and TRBJ2-5; the table gives TRBD1 as D, unverified against the DNA. TRBV21-1 represents a pseudogene. CDR3 size: 16 residues. The CDR3 is CASSKPRQGAAETQYF. The CDR3 DNA reads TGTGCCAGCAGCAAACCGCGACAGGGGGCTGCGGAGACCCAGTACTTC.

V is TRBV5-5 and J is TRBJ1-1; perhaps TRBD1 as D (5 bases). This CDR3 comprises 14 residues. V lost 5 bases to trimming and J lost 2 bases, with 13 bases between them. The germline CDR1 and CDR2 sequences are SGHKS and YYEKEE (reference sequence). The CDR3 region is CASSFGTSNTEAFF. The CDR3 DNA sequence: TGTGCCAGCAGTTTTGGGACTAGCAACACTGAAGCTTTCTTT.

This chain connects TRBV18 to TRBJ2-7, with 8 bases matching TRBD1. CDR3 length: 14 amino acids. V shed 3 bases and J 4 bases; nucleotides not matched to a gene: 5. CDR1 is KGHSH and CDR2 is LQKENI in the germline V gene. Written as DNA, the CDR3 is TGTGCCAGCTCACCGTCGACAGGGGTTTACGAGCAGTACTTC. Translating it yields CASSPSTGVYEQYF.

V and J are TRBV5-1 and TRBJ2-7; 8 bases fit TRBD2. The trim removed 4 bases at V and 2 bases at J, leaving 11 bases unmatched. This CDR3 has 16 residues. CDR1 is SGHRS, CDR2 YFSETQ, per germline. CDR3 region: CASSVGGAGKTYEQYF. Here the CDR3 DNA reads TGCGCCAGCAGCGTCGGGGGGGCCGGGAAGACCTACGAGCAGTACTTC.

V gene TRBV13 combines with J gene TRBJ1-2; TRBD1 matches 10 bases. Unmatched junction bases numbered 5, after V lost 5 bases and J lost 8 bases. Germline values: CDR1 PRHDT, CDR2 FYEKMQ (reference sequence). This CDR3 has 13 amino acids. The CDR3 sequence: CASSPRDRGGYTF. As DNA, the CDR3 is TGTGCCAGCAGCCCCCGGGACAGGGGCGGCTACACCTTC.

The chain employs TRBV6-5 and TRBJ1-1; D possibly corresponds to TRBD1 (6 bases). Germline V gene sequence: CDR1 MNHEY, CDR2 SVGAGI. The CDR3 loop spans 14 amino acids. The ends were cut back, 0 bases at V and 5 bases at J, with 10 bases in the middle. CDR3 amino acids: CASSYSNRVTEAFF. The CDR3 nucleotides are TGTGCCAGCAGTTACTCGAACAGGGTGACTGAAGCTTTCTTT.

The chain uses TRBV28 and TRBJ1-6; 9 bases line up with TRBD1. CDR1 and CDR2 from the germline V gene are MDHEN and SYDVKM. CDR3 length equals 15 residues. The ends lost 6 bases at V and 5 bases at J; junction bases unmatched: 5. The CDR3 reads CASRGDRAHNSPLHF. The DNA of the CDR3 is TGTGCCAGCAGGGGGGACAGGGCCCATAATTCACCCCTCCACTTT.

This clone turned up a few times. The V and J genes are TRBV19 and TRBJ2-2; TRBD1 matches 11 bases. V trimming: 6 bases; J trimming: 3 bases; junction bases outside the gene matches: 0. The CDR3 loop spans 14 amino acids. From germline, CDR1 is LNHDA and CDR2 SQIVND (reference sequence). CDR3 residues: CASRDRGHTGELFF. CDR3 coding DNA: TGTGCCAGTAGGGACAGGGGGCACACCGGGGAGCTGTTTTTT.

This clone has a handful of counts. The J gene is TRBJ1-4, the V gene TRBV6-1; maybe TRBD1 (6 bases). The V gene lost 2 bases and the J gene lost 10 bases, with 14 bases spanning the gap. This CDR3 has 14 residues. Germline V gives CDR1 MNHNS, CDR2 SASEGT. The CDR3 DNA sequence: TGTGCCAGCAGTGAAACTAATCCCAGGGGAAAACTGTTTTTT. It yields the protein CASSETNPRGKLFF.

CDR3 nucleotide sequence: TGTGCCAGCAGTACCTACAGGGGTAGCACTGAAGCTTTCTTT. Its translation: CASSTYRGSTEAFF. This chain uses TRBV6-1 with TRBJ1-1; 7 bases fit TRBD1. Germline-derived CDR1 and CDR2 are MNHNS and SASEGT. The length of the CDR3 is 14 residues. The V and J ends lost 5 bases and 4 bases, in that order; junction bases with no gene match: 7.

The chain links TRBV19 to TRBJ1-4; D gene ambiguous. V shed 11 bases and J shed 5 bases, with 15 bases lying between them. This CDR3 has 13 residues. Germline CDR1 reads LNHDA; CDR2 reads SQIVND (reference sequence). The CDR3 spells CAASGELNEKLFF. The CDR3, as DNA: TGTGCCGCGTCGGGTGAACTAAATGAAAAACTGTTTTTT.

The chain has TRBV6-5 and TRBJ1-2; D is undetermined. CDR3 length: 12 amino acids. Germline V gene sequence: CDR1 MNHEY, CDR2 SVGAGI. The V end lost 8 bases, the J end lost 3 bases, and 10 bases lay between the germline ends. CDR3 coding DNA: TGTGCCAGCCAACAGTCTTACTATGGCTACACCTTC. Translating it yields CASQQSYYGYTF.

The CDR3 bases are TGTGCCAGCAGTGTCGGGGGGAACACTGAAGCTTTCTTT. Translating gives CASSVGGNTEAFF. The J gene is TRBJ1-1, the V gene TRBV2, with D possibly TRBD1 on 5 matching bases. Germline loops: CDR1 SNHLY, CDR2 FYNNEI. Deletions cut 4 bases from V and 1 base from J, with 7 bases between. The CDR3 sequence is 13 residues long.

The chain recombines TRBV6-5 with TRBJ2-7; 7 bases fit TRBD2. The CDR3 covers 15 residues. Germline V gene lookup returns CDR1 MNHEY and CDR2 SVGAGI. J gave up 0 bases and V 2 bases, and 4 bases lay outside the gene matches. CDR3 sequence reads: CASSYLGGSSYEQYF. The CDR3 bases are TGTGCCAGCAGTTACCTGGGGGGGAGCTCCTACGAGCAGTACTTC.

This clone was observed a few times. This rearrangement joins TRBV28 to TRBJ1-1; 10 bases match TRBD1. Trimming removed 7 bases from V and 5 bases from J; junction bases left unmatched: 13. The CDR3 totals 16 residues. Germline loops: CDR1 MDHEN, CDR2 SYDVKM. CDR3 in DNA: TGTGCCAGCACCTCAACACCGGGACAGGGGTCTACTGAAGCTTTCTTT. Translating gives CASTSTPGQGSTEAFF. Using reference TRBV28 and TRBJ1-1 for the parts outside the CDR3, the full variable domain is DVKVTQSSRYLVKRTGEKVFLECVQDMDHENMFWYRQDPGLGLRLIYFSYDVKMKEKGDIPEGYSVSREKKERFSLILESASTNQTSMYLCASTSTPGQGSTEAFFGQGTRLTVV.

V is TRBV7-3 and J is TRBJ2-5, with 11 bases that match TRBD2. CDR3 length: 16 amino acids. Germline CDR1 reads SGHTA; CDR2 reads FQGTGA. Germline trimming cut 1 base from V and 5 bases from J; bases unmatched to any gene: 6. The CDR3 sequence is CASSLNSGGARETQYF. The CDR3 nucleotides read TGTGCCAGCAGCTTAAATAGCGGGGGGGCCAGGGAGACCCAGTACTTC.

The chain couples TRBV11-3 to TRBJ2-7; tentative D call: TRBD2 (7 bases). There are 16 residues in the CDR3. Germline CDR1 is SGHNT and CDR2 is YENEEA. The ends were cut back, 2 bases at V and 3 bases at J, with 17 bases in the middle. The CDR3 here is CASSLRAAGALYEQYF. CDR3 coding DNA: TGTGCCAGCAGCTTAAGGGCGGCGGGGGCCCTCTACGAGCAGTACTTC.

V usage is TRBV18 and J usage is TRBJ1-6; D is unresolved. With 2 bases removed from V and 8 bases from J, the gap between germline ends came to 7 bases. In germline, CDR1 is KGHSH, CDR2 LQKENI. The CDR3 totals 13 residues. For the CDR3, the DNA is TGTGCCAGCTCACCAGTGAGAGATTCACCCCTCCACTTT. Translating gives CASSPVRDSPLHF.

This sequence joins TRBV5-6 and TRBJ1-4, with D maybe TRBD1 (5 bases). This CDR3 region has 15 residues. CDR1 is SGHDT and CDR2 is YYEEEE in the germline V gene. With 4 bases removed from V and 7 bases from J, the gap between germline ends came to 17 bases. The CDR3: CASSPGGGTGEKLFF. The CDR3 region has the DNA TGTGCCAGCAGCCCAGGCGGGGGGACGGGTGAAAAACTGTTTTTT.

This sequence joins TRBV6-1 and TRBJ1-4; TRBD1 is a possible D gene (5 bases). The CDR3 is 15 amino acids. V lost 2 bases, J lost 4 bases, and 11 bases lay in between. Looked up from germline, CDR1 is MNHNS and CDR2 is SASEGT. CDR3 nucleotide sequence: TGTGCCAGCAGTGAATACGGGGGATTTAATGAAAAACTGTTTTTT. It translates to CASSEYGGFNEKLFF.

This clone appeared a few times. The chain links TRBV11-2 to TRBJ1-4; no clear D. Trimming took 3 bases from V and 5 from J, leaving 7 bases between them. This CDR3 has 13 amino acids. Germline-derived CDR1 and CDR2 are SGHAT and FQNNGV. The CDR3 region has the DNA TGTGCCAGCAGCTTCGCACAAAATGAAAAACTGTTTTTT. This translates into CASSFAQNEKLFF.

This rearrangement joins TRBV6-4 to TRBJ2-2; D is uncertain. V was pared by 7 bases and J by 1 base, with 10 bases between. The CDR3 spans 14 residues. Germline V gene sequence: CDR1 MRHNA, CDR2 SNTAGT. CDR3 in DNA: TGTGCCAGCAACTTCGTCCTGAACACCGGGGAGCTGTTTTTT. Amino acids: CASNFVLNTGELFF.